A single sample is the source of the 6 T cell receptor beta chains below, sequenced in a study of blood T cell repertoires in COVID-19 (dated by TCRdb to about 2020). Library prep was done by the immunoSEQ multiplex PCR assay. Here the immuneACCESS table is served through TCRdb, limited to in-frame sequences with V and J called. Missing clones are a known gap in these copies; in checked studies unresolved V genes cover under half, and the rest lacks a known reason. Across this sample there are roughly 68,000 clones, with around four fifths seen only once. Jointly, the top ten make up 15% to 20% of the sample. The sequenced sample consisted of peripheral blood. Source of these receptors: a woman aged 80 or over with acute or convalescent COVID-19.

The V and J genes are TRBV7-9 and TRBJ2-7, with a possible D match to TRBD2 (6 bases). Germline CDR1 reads SEHNR; CDR2 reads FQNEAQ (reference sequence). Between the trimmed V and J ends, which lost 1 base and 5 bases, there was a span of 9 bases. The CDR3 is made up of 13 amino acids. CDR3 coding DNA: TGTGCCAGCAGCTTAGTTGCGGGAAACGAGCAGTACTTC. Its translation: CASSLVAGNEQYF.

The chain is built from TRBV2 and TRBJ1-6, with D perhaps matching TRBD1 (5 bases). Germline CDR1 is SNHLY and CDR2 is FYNNEI. The germline V and J ends were trimmed by 1 base and 10 bases, with 17 bases remaining between them. CDR3 length equals 16 residues. The CDR3 DNA reads as TGTGCCAGCAGTGAAGAGGGCCTGGTAAGGGGATCACCCCTCCACTTT. It specifies CASSEEGLVRGSPLHF.

The chain employs TRBV5-4 and TRBJ2-5, with 12 positions matching TRBD2. The trim removed 3 bases at V and 2 bases at J, leaving 11 bases unmatched. Germline V lookup: CDR1 SGHNT, CDR2 YYREEE (reference sequence). The CDR3 totals 18 residues. CDR3 in amino acids: CASSSTSGRKVGQETQYF. In DNA form, the CDR3 reads TGTGCCAGCAGCTCTACTAGCGGGAGGAAGGTTGGGCAAGAGACCCAGTACTTC.

V usage is TRBV27 and J usage is TRBJ1-2; D is uncertain. V was pared by 6 bases and J by 4 bases, with 15 bases between. The CDR3 sequence is 14 residues long. Germline V gene lookup returns CDR1 MNHEY and CDR2 SMNVEV (reference sequence). CDR3 amino acids: CASSPRERIYGYTF. CDR3 coding DNA: TGTGCCAGCAGCCCACGGGAACGGATCTATGGCTACACCTTC.

This clone was detected a few times. The rearrangement uses TRBV5-1 and TRBJ2-2, with 9 bases identical to TRBD1. Germline V gene lookup returns CDR1 SGHRS and CDR2 YFSETQ. The CDR3 is made up of 17 amino acids. Germline trimming cut 4 bases from V and 2 bases from J; bases unmatched to any gene: 9. CDR3 nucleotide sequence: TGCGCCAGCAGCAACAGACAGGGGGAATTTAACACCGGGGAGCTGTTTTTT. Its translation is CASSNRQGEFNTGELFF.

This clone was seen once. The chain links TRBV6-5 to TRBJ1-3, with 7 bases that match TRBD1. This CDR3 is built from 14 residues. Germline V gives CDR1 MNHEY, CDR2 SVGAGI. V gave up 6 bases and J gave up 8 bases; unmatched junction bases: 10. CDR3 in amino acids: CASRSWDRGYTIYF. CDR3 DNA sequence: TGTGCCAGCAGATCCTGGGACAGAGGATACACCATATATTTT.